These T cell receptor beta chains were read from a single sample in a study of blood T cell repertoires in COVID-19. Profiling relied on immunoSEQ multiplex PCR, and the TCRdb table lists in-frame clones only, not all of them. Seen here are 100,000 to 150,000 clones, roughly nine tenths observed once, and the top ten hold under 35%. Sequencing was carried out using peripheral blood. The receptors stem from a man in his 70s with active or convalescent COVID-19. CDR3s include the opening cysteine and the closing phenylalanine or tryptophan. A D gene is named only where the DNA matches it firmly. Size is stated for part of the rows, as once, few or many counts, or as a class when the clone is expanded.

J gene,clone size,D gene,V gene,CDR3 protein,CDR3 DNA
TRBJ2-7,-,-,TRBV5-4,CASSDGGWTRGYEQYF,TGTGCCAGCAGCGACGGGGGCTGGACTAGGGGGTACGAGCAGTACTTC
TRBJ2-7,-,-,TRBV28,CASLGPEGILAEATSYEQYF,TGTGCCAGCCTTGGTCCCGAAGGGATCCTAGCCGAAGCTACGTCCTACGAGCAGTACTTC
TRBJ1-3,-,TRBD1,TRBV5-6,CASSSLQGIWGNTIYF,TGTGCCAGCAGCTCTTTACAGGGGATTTGGGGAAACACCATATATTTT
TRBJ2-3,-,TRBD2,TRBV27,CASSLLLAGGGTDTQYF,TGTGCCAGCAGTTTGCTCTTAGCGGGAGGGGGCACAGATACGCAGTATTTT
TRBJ2-2,-,TRBD1,TRBV3-1/TRBV3-2,CASSQGTGMSTGELFF,TGTGCCAGCAGCCAGGGGACAGGGATGAGCACCGGGGAGCTGTTTTTT
TRBJ2-5,-,TRBD2,TRBV18,CASSQLSGGGQETQYF,TGTGCCAGCTCACAGCTTAGCGGGGGAGGCCAAGAGACCCAGTACTTC
TRBJ1-4,-,TRBD1,TRBV6-2/TRBV6-3,CASSWTGDEKLFF,TGTGCCAGCAGTTGGACAGGCGATGAAAAACTGTTTTTT
TRBJ2-2,-,TRBD1,TRBV10-1,CASSPDRVNTGELFF,TGCGCCAGCAGTCCCGACAGGGTGAACACCGGGGAGCTGTTTTTT
TRBJ2-5,-,TRBD1,TRBV5-1,CASSGGQGAPGETQYF,TGCGCCAGCAGCGGGGGACAGGGGGCGCCGGGAGAGACCCAGTACTTC
TRBJ1-1,-,TRBD1,TRBV10-2,CASSEGSRQGAFF,TGCGCCAGCAGCGAAGGTTCCAGACAGGGAGCTTTCTTT
TRBJ1-1,once,-,TRBV18,CASSPGSERYEAFF,TGTGCCAGCTCACCGGGGAGCGAACGGTATGAAGCTTTCTTT
TRBJ2-7,-,-,TRBV2,CASSQIYEQYF,TGTGCCAGCAGTCAAATCTACGAGCAGTACTTC
TRBJ1-1,-,TRBD1,TRBV18,CASSPGQANTEAFF,TGTGCCAGCTCACCGGGACAGGCAAACACTGAAGCTTTCTTT
TRBJ2-1,-,TRBD2,TRBV15,CATSRDRASGSLGYNEQFF,TGTGCCACCAGCAGAGATCGGGCTAGCGGGAGTCTGGGCTACAATGAGCAGTTCTTC
TRBJ1-5,-,-,TRBV10-1,CASREGPKGGAFVAQHF,TGCGCCAGCAGGGAAGGTCCCAAGGGGGGGGCCTTCGTCGCCCAGCATTTT
TRBJ2-2,-,TRBD1,TRBV18,CASSPGQGGDTGELFF,TGTGCCAGCTCCCCGGGACAGGGAGGAGACACCGGGGAGCTGTTTTTT
TRBJ1-3,-,-,TRBV7-2,CASSLAPGSGNTIYF,TGTGCCAGCAGCTTAGCCCCCGGCTCTGGAAACACCATATATTTT
TRBJ2-7,-,TRBD1,TRBV9,CASSADRGEQYF,TGTGCCAGCAGCGCAGACAGGGGCGAGCAGTACTTC
TRBJ2-1,-,-,TRBV5-1,CASSLGGSYNEQFF,TGCGCCAGCAGCTTGGGCGGTTCCTACAATGAGCAGTTCTTC
TRBJ1-3,-,-,TRBV28,CASSLLVEAGNTIYF,TGTGCCAGCAGTTTACTGGTAGAAGCTGGAAACACCATATATTTT
TRBJ1-2,-,-,TRBV20-1,CSASPRDGYTF,TGCAGTGCTTCTCCCAGGGATGGCTACACCTTC
TRBJ1-2,-,TRBD1,TRBV6-5,CASKADRVAGYTF,TGTGCCAGCAAAGCCGACAGGGTTGCGGGCTACACCTTC
TRBJ2-1,-,-,TRBV7-9,CATPGSGYNEQFF,TGTGCCACCCCCGGGAGTGGATACAATGAGCAGTTCTTC
TRBJ2-5,-,-,TRBV7-9,CASSFKQGTVETQYF,TGTGCCAGCAGCTTCAAACAGGGAACTGTCGAGACCCAGTACTTC
TRBJ2-1,once,TRBD2,TRBV11-2,CASRSGRTSGRNEQFF,TGTGCCAGCAGGTCCGGTCGGACTAGCGGGAGGAATGAGCAGTTCTTC
TRBJ2-3,-,-,TRBV5-4,CASSLSGSSTDTQYF,TGTGCCAGCAGCCTTAGCGGATCTAGCACAGATACGCAGTATTTT
TRBJ1-5,-,-,TRBV29-1,CSVEVLLWEANNQPQHF,TGCAGCGTTGAAGTACTCTTATGGGAGGCAAACAATCAGCCCCAGCATTTT
TRBJ1-5,-,-,TRBV27,CASRSGWGRDPYSNQPQHF,TGTGCCAGCAGGTCAGGTTGGGGCAGAGACCCTTATAGCAATCAGCCCCAGCATTTT
TRBJ1-1,-,-,TRBV5-1,CASSLQGGQNTEAFF,TGCGCCAGCAGCCTCCAGGGTGGCCAGAACACTGAAGCTTTCTTT
TRBJ1-2,-,TRBD1,TRBV5-4,CASRGQGDYGYTF,TGTGCCAGCAGGGGACAGGGGGACTATGGCTACACCTTC
TRBJ1-2,-,-,TRBV19,CASSIGRRMSYGYTF,TGTGCCAGTAGTATAGGACGGCGGATGTCTTATGGCTACACCTTC
TRBJ1-2,-,TRBD1,TRBV19,CASSRQGRNGYTF,TGTGCCAGTAGTAGACAGGGCAGGAATGGCTACACCTTC
TRBJ2-7,-,TRBD2,TRBV11-2,CASSLDSSGRPYEQYF,TGTGCCAGCAGCTTAGATTCTAGCGGGAGGCCCTACGAGCAGTACTTC
TRBJ2-7,-,TRBD2,TRBV28,CASTRSGRSYEQYF,TGTGCCAGCACCCGTAGCGGGCGCTCCTACGAGCAGTACTTC
TRBJ1-1,-,TRBD1,TRBV6-5,CASRPTGGGTEAFF,TGTGCCAGCAGGCCGACAGGGGGGGGCACTGAAGCTTTCTTT
TRBJ2-1,-,TRBD2,TRBV5-1,CASRVRGGVAGVSYNEQFF,TGCGCCAGCAGAGTGAGGGGGGGCGTAGCGGGAGTCTCCTACAATGAGCAGTTCTTC
TRBJ1-5,-,-,TRBV5-6,CASSLRSGSRNQPQHF,TGTGCCAGCAGCTTGCGGTCGGGATCGCGCAATCAGCCCCAGCATTTT